The rows below give T cell receptor beta chains drawn from one sample of a study of OX40 agonist ivuxolimab in advanced cancers. Sequencing was performed with immunoSEQ multiplex PCR; in TCRdb, only in-frame clones are kept and a portion is missing. Among fewer than 75,000 clones listed, about 85% were seen once. Sequenced material: CD4+ or CD8+ T cells sorted from blood, taken in a trial of the OX40 agonist ivuxolimab. These receptors all come from an adult with an advanced solid tumor such as melanoma, head and neck, liver or kidney cancer. Both conserved end residues are part of each CDR3. The D gene is left open where the match is weak. Clone sizes are given selectively: once, few, many, or a class where the clone is expanded.

d_call	v_call	clone_size	cdr3_length	j_call	cdr3_aa
.	TRBV27	.	14	TRBJ2-7	CASSRDSASYEQYF
.	TRBV28	.	16	TRBJ1-3	CASSLKTGLSGNTIYF
.	TRBV27	few	12	TRBJ2-2	CASSYRTGELFF
TRBD2	TRBV28	.	14	TRBJ2-1	CASSGVAGGREQFF
.	TRBV19	.	13	TRBJ2-1	CASKGEGSKPQFF
.	TRBV6-5	.	13	TRBJ2-2	CASTREATGELFF
.	TRBV2	few	14	TRBJ1-1	CASSGTESLTEAFF
.	TRBV2	.	12	TRBJ2-1	CASSEVRYEQFF
.	TRBV27	.	14	TRBJ2-7	CASWKPGTSYEQYF
.	TRBV6-5	.	13	TRBJ2-7	CASSQGQLSEQYF
.	TRBV5-1	.	12	TRBJ2-7	CASSLQGPEQYF
TRBD1	TRBV28	.	14	TRBJ1-1	CASREDRGGTEAFF
.	TRBV5-1	.	11	TRBJ2-1	CASSLRDEQFF
.	TRBV29-1	few	13	TRBJ1-1	CSAYTLGGTEAFF
.	TRBV19	once	13	TRBJ1-4	CASTYEPARKLFF
TRBD2	TRBV7-9	.	13	TRBJ2-1	CASSLLAGNEQFF
.	TRBV9	.	13	TRBJ2-4	CASSVTGLDIQYF
TRBD1	TRBV19	.	16	TRBJ1-5	CASRPGGTGNNQPQHF
TRBD1	TRBV7-9	few	17	TRBJ2-2	CASSRGQGRTNTGELFF
.	TRBV19	.	14	.	CASRAMVDSYEQYF
TRBD1	TRBV2	.	14	TRBJ1-2	CASSERTGYYGYTF
TRBD1	TRBV4-1	.	16	TRBJ2-3	CASSQYGTGWADTQYF
.	TRBV18	.	13	TRBJ2-5	CASSQGPLETQYF
.	TRBV11-2	few	13	TRBJ2-1	CASSLGSYNEQFF
.	TRBV4-1	.	14	TRBJ1-4	CASSQSLTTVELFF
.	TRBV25-1	.	15	TRBJ2-5	CASSDPRRARETQYF
.	TRBV5-4	.	15	TRBJ2-1	CASSLDRGGYNEQFF
.	TRBV5-1	once	14	TRBJ2-3	CASSLGEGADTQYF
.	TRBV28	.	15	TRBJ2-3	CASTRPRFPADTQYF
.	TRBV27	.	15	TRBJ1-5	CASSLFWNSNQPQHF
.	TRBV11-3	.	13	TRBJ2-1	CASSLGGYNEQFF
.	TRBV6-5	.	10	TRBJ2-7	CASSLYEQYF
.	TRBV7-9	.	16	TRBJ1-2	CASSLGLGRVNYGYTF
TRBD2	TRBV7-3	.	16	TRBJ2-2	CASSSWGGPTTGELFF
.	TRBV10-3	.	14	TRBJ2-3	CAISDRGSTDTQYF
TRBD1	TRBV10-3	.	15	TRBJ1-3	CAISAPQGAGNTIYF
TRBD1	TRBV7-6	.	15	TRBJ2-3	CASSLGGQSPDTQYF
.	TRBV4-1	.	14	TRBJ2-2	CASSQVLFTGELFF
TRBD1	TRBV27	.	16	TRBJ1-4	CASSLAGTAGIGKLFF
.	TRBV10-1	once	15	TRBJ2-2	CASSESLRETGELFF
.	TRBV28	.	15	TRBJ1-1	CASKAGLLGNTEAFF
TRBD2	TRBV5-1	.	15	TRBJ2-1	CASSPIAGTYNEQFF
.	TRBV27	.	13	TRBJ1-1	CASSLSPRTEAFF
TRBD2	TRBV28	.	16	TRBJ2-6	CASSEAGASGANVLTF
.	TRBV7-2	.	13	TRBJ1-2	CASSLGPFYGYTF
.	TRBV7-8	.	17	TRBJ2-7	CASNPGQRGNFFHEQYF
.	TRBV11-2	.	15	TRBJ2-1	CASSTGTGPYNEQFF
.	TRBV5-1	.	15	TRBJ2-6	CASSLGSSGANVLTF
.	TRBV4-1	.	12	TRBJ2-2	CASSHIVGELFF
TRBD1	TRBV7-2	.	14	TRBJ2-5	CASSADRYQETQYF
.	TRBV28	.	15	TRBJ2-3	CASSEGGEVTDTQYF
.	TRBV4-1	.	17	TRBJ1-4	CASSQEGGRARYEKLFF
.	TRBV5-6	.	12	TRBJ2-1	CASSLPYNEQFF
TRBD1	TRBV7-9	once	15	TRBJ2-2	CASSLHEGAVGELFF